This T cell receptor beta chain was found in a study of blood T cell repertoires in COVID-19. Whole-study context: Researchers got acute and convalescent COVID-19 samples from the United States, Italy and Spain. T cells, B-cell-depleted T cells, or PBMCs supplied cDNA or gDNA.

With 6 bases clipped from V and 9 bases from J, the junction kept 6 bases outside the gene matches. Germline values: CDR1 MNHEY, CDR2 SMNVEV (reference sequence). This CDR3 region has 14 residues. Authors' data handling: Cell counts per sample came from amplifying reference gene primers. The repertoire was sequenced with immunoSEQ multiplex PCR; TCRdb's copy has only in-frame clones and lacks some. The V and J calls and clone size were taken over from that table, and D and trimming were inferred from the DNA. The sample has approximately 280,000 clones; approximately 90% are singletons. This clone was detected a few times.

The clonotype originates from a man aged 35 to 55 with acute or convalescent COVID-19. The rearrangement joins TRBV27 to TRBJ1-6; 9 bases align to TRBD1. The source material was peripheral blood. CDR3 amino acids: CASSGTGSFSPLHF. The CDR3 DNA reads TGTGCCAGCAGCGGGACAGGGAGTTTTTCACCCCTCCACTTT.